The source of this T cell receptor beta chain is a study of cytomegalovirus exposure and HLA in healthy donors (dated by TCRdb to about 2017). Regarding the research as a whole: An earlier analysis of 550 to 700 of the donors reported approximately 300 Gb of sequence data and 117 million unique TCR beta sequences from roughly 200 million T cells. Besides the first cohort of hundreds of subjects, a separate validation cohort made up of over a hundred different subjects was used. The aim of the study was to test whether cataloging public T cell receptors could identify signatures of past pathogen exposure. Across 398 genotyped donors of the cohort, an average of about 240,000 unique TCR beta nucleotide sequences per donor were sequenced, and 15% to 20% of those sequences were non-productive. In a later genetic analysis, genome-wide SNP genotypes for about 55% of the roughly 700 donors were used, and that subset was treated as a discovery cohort. The genetic ancestry cluster associated with self-reported Caucasian donors included roughly 84% of the 398 genotyped donors. In a later analysis, previously published TCR beta repertoires from about 670 donors were re-analyzed and high-resolution HLA genotyping was added so that TCR occurrence patterns could be studied. All discovery cohort repertoires had been generated using a single sequencing platform. An early release covering 500 to 750 HLA-typed donors comprised about 300 gigabases of sequencing data and 85 million to 100 million unique TCR sequences. Class I and class II HLA loci were covered by the typing at four-digit resolution. Using immunosequencing, the study profiled T cell repertoires from around 670 subjects and related those repertoires to cytomegalovirus serostatus. The number of typed donors differed by locus: about 629-630 for A, B, C, DRB1 and DQB1; 522 for DQA1; 606 for DPA1; and roughly 470 for DPB1. To decide whether each TCR beta V gene segment behaved as functional or pseudogenic, an earlier analysis of over 500 of the donors relied on high-throughput TCR beta sequencing. Donor age, sex, ethnicity and CMV serostatus were compiled together with the repertoire data. Roughly 5 DR-DQ haplotypes were handled as single units for association and clustering because linkage in the cohort was strong. The later analysis used no new phenotypic data to find candidate immune exposures, relying instead on TCR beta sequences and their occurrence across donors. To predict cytomegalovirus infection status, the study brought together high-throughput TCR immunosequencing, statistical association of individual TCRs with disease status, and machine learning. On the study overall, not on this receptor specifically: Correlated functional status among segregating V segments might reflect linkage disequilibrium, but an unknown experimental factor could not be ruled out. The classifier was reported to diagnose cytomegalovirus status with high specificity and sensitivity in both the original cohort and the validation cohort. A later analysis found that most CMV-associated TCR beta chains appeared HLA-restricted, with HLA associations seemingly driven largely by CMV exposure. Three of the identified cytomegalovirus-associated TCR beta chains were confirmed in vitro to be specific for cytomegalovirus antigens. It was suggested by the authors that the approach could potentially be generalized to other disease states and immunological phenotypes. A cluster of highly shared sequence variants was judged likely to represent a technical artifact of the sequencing pipeline. The only immune exposure information available for the cohort was CMV serostatus. When HLA alleles, especially DR and DQ, strongly co-occurred, TCR associations were difficult to assign to individual alleles. Because HLA typing was unavailable for some donors at each locus, only the typed subset was used in association tests. The study gave a list of under 200 TCR beta chains associated with cytomegalovirus. A further reported finding was that TCR beta sequences accurately predicted the HLA-A and HLA-B alleles for most subjects in the first cohort. This cohort had only TCR beta chains sequenced, and the lack of alpha or paired-chain data limited which features could be detected. Specific HLA alleles were associated with around 18,000 TCR beta sequences at a false discovery rate of 0.05 in a later analysis. In a later analysis, the rate of TCR association differed among HLA loci, with DRB1 alleles having the most associated TCRs and HLA-C alleles having the fewest. In a later analysis, HLA-associated TCR beta chains showed more clonal expansion and lower generation probabilities than non-associated chains that were equally common. In a later genetic analysis, fewer N-insertions in productive TCRs were reported among donors in an Asian-associated ancestry cluster than the roughly 700-donor mean. V-gene and J-gene trimming of TCR beta chains was associated with a missense DCLRE1C variant in a later genetic analysis, and the association was replicated in an independent cohort. Most TCR sequences were seen in very few donors, while some public TCRs were found in many individuals. The earlier analysis of 587 of the donors excluded roughly 17 rarely observed V segments, including chromosome 9 orphons, because counts were too low. The 87-base-pair reads could not distinguish some IMGT-functional V segments, including TRBV6-2 and TRBV6-3, so those segments were excluded. The presence/absence analyses assumed that sequencing depth was roughly uniform across donors, and that assumption may not be true. In an earlier analysis of around 600 of the donors, most TCR beta V segments appeared in productive rearrangements about 87% or about 30% of the time, broadly matching IMGT annotations. Several of the top co-occurrence clusters appeared to be linked to parvovirus B19, influenza, CMV and Epstein-Barr virus, according to a later analysis.

This clone was seen a handful of times. Its antigen has not been determined. Nothing much larger sits one base from this clone, and base qualities are not available. V is pared back by 8 bases and J by 2 bases, with 15 bases lying between the germline termini. Per the germline V gene (reference sequence), SGHAT is the CDR1 and FQDESV is the CDR2. From the cysteine up to the phenylalanine, the CDR3 has a length of 14 residues. CDR3 DNA is the only sequence kept; it has 42 bases, read in frame from the first base. The library was produced with the immunoSEQ multiplex PCR assay. For the multiplex PCR, a mixture combining 60 forward primers for TCR Vbeta segments and 13 reverse primers for TCR Jbeta segments was used. A multiplex PCR assay on genomic DNA amplified the CDR3 region of rearranged TCR beta genes. On the Illumina HiSeq System, the amplified TCR beta libraries were sequenced as 87-base-pair reads. Per the source publication's procedure: In a later analysis, roughly 80 million unique TCR beta chains were counted across the 666 repertoires, and around 10 million of these chains were shared by at least two donors. A nearest-neighbor algorithm error-corrected the raw reads and collapsed the reads into unique sequences, merging closely related sequences to remove PCR and sequencing errors. Alignment of CDR3 sequences to IMGT reference sequences was used to assign V, D and J gene segments. For a sequence to be retained, at least a six-nucleotide match to both a V gene segment and a J gene segment was required. Rearrangements were classified as productive when the CDR3 lacked stop codons and remained in frame with V and J, and all other rearrangements were classified as non-productive. Following IMGT convention, CDR3 was defined as the stretch from the second conserved V-encoded cysteine to the conserved J-encoded phenylalanine. Sequences without an unambiguous match to a single V gene segment were excluded from the earlier analysis of approximately 600 of the donors. In an earlier analysis of almost 600 of the donors, a V segment was called functional when productive rearrangements were above 56.7%, and segregating when the standard deviation between donors exceeded 5%. A statistical classification framework was built for diagnosing cytomegalovirus status from the catalog of TCR beta chain sequences. In a later analysis, V and J genes were assigned by comparing TCR nucleotide sequences against IMGT/GENE-DB human TR gene sequences. Using the TCRdist pipeline, a later analysis assigned CDR3 sequences along with most-parsimonious VDJ recombination scenarios. In a later analysis, each TCR beta chain was defined by its CDR3 amino acid sequence together with its V-gene family, and reads without a unique V-gene family were excluded. As a way to deal with suspected cross-contamination and a sequencing artifact, a later analysis dropped approximately 590 nucleotide sequences that were highly shared and had low generation probability. For each public chain, a later analysis derived a clonal expansion index from normalized ranks of inferred template counts within each repertoire. Generation probabilities in a later analysis came from a VDJ recombination model fitted to out-of-frame rearrangements, and those results were checked against IGoR. In a later analysis, TCR-TCR, TCR-HLA and TCR-CMV co-occurrence was scored with hypergeometric tests, and a repertoire-size bias correction was applied to TCR pairs. False discovery rates were estimated in a later analysis by permuting HLA or CMV assignments 20 times. In a later analysis, co-occurring TCRs were grouped with DBSCAN, and TCRdist sequence similarity was added when clustering was performed within HLA-allele-positive subsets. For co-occurrence clustering, repertoires with fewer than 30,000 or more than 120,000 public chains were excluded, along with 4 to 6 repertoires with anomalous nucleotide sharing. Here the immuneACCESS table is served through TCRdb, limited to in-frame sequences with V and J called. Missing clones are a known gap in these copies; in checked studies unresolved V genes cover under half, and the rest lacks a known reason. For V, J and clone size, that table is used; D and trimming come from the DNA. Present in this sample are about 130,000 clones, over 80% of which were seen just once. The ten most abundant clones make up 20% of the sample.

The cohort comprised 670 or so healthy bone marrow donors. Cohort members were all nominally healthy when sampled, although unrecorded immune exposures were likely present. The donor was CMV seropositive and belonged to the group of 250 to 300 seropositive cohort members. Every donor gave a peripheral blood sample, and the peripheral blood mononuclear cells from that sample were used for TCR beta sequencing. Genomic DNA was extracted from the blood cell samples with the Qiagen DNeasy Blood Extraction Kit. The sequencing input was PBMCs. This TCR derives from a man between 18 and 29 years old in good health and CMV-seropositive. The chain is made from TRBV11-1 and TRBJ1-1, and the D gene may be TRBD1, 6 bases matching. The bases are TGTGCCAGCCGACACCTAGGGGGAAACACTGAAGCTTTCTTT. It translates to CASRHLGGNTEAFF.